This T cell receptor (beta chain) was sequenced in a study of T cell clonality in common variable immunodeficiency. Study results and caveats: Authors noted CVID clonality's cause needs subpopulation repertoire sequencing. Fewer TCRbeta clones were shared among CVID subjects than controls.

Trimming removed 4 bases at V and 2 bases at J, with 8 bases between. This CDR3 has 13 residues. Method: immunoSEQ multiplex PCR; TCRdb's copy keeps in-frame clones and lacks some. This sample comprises tens of thousands of clones, none seen once only. This clone was seen ten or more times. The antigen remains unidentified. The read stops 3 residues short of the end of the CDR3; the missing end is completed from the germline J gene. The TCR sequence derives from a person between 18 and 75 years old in good health. The chain employs TRBV6-7 and TRBJ2-5; tentatively, D is TRBD1 (5 bases). TRBV6-7 is an ORF for which the function is uncertain. Source material: peripheral blood mononuclear cells. The CDR3: CASSSQGQETQYF. The CDR3 DNA, read in part, is TGTGCCAGCAGTTCCCAGGGACAAGAGACC.